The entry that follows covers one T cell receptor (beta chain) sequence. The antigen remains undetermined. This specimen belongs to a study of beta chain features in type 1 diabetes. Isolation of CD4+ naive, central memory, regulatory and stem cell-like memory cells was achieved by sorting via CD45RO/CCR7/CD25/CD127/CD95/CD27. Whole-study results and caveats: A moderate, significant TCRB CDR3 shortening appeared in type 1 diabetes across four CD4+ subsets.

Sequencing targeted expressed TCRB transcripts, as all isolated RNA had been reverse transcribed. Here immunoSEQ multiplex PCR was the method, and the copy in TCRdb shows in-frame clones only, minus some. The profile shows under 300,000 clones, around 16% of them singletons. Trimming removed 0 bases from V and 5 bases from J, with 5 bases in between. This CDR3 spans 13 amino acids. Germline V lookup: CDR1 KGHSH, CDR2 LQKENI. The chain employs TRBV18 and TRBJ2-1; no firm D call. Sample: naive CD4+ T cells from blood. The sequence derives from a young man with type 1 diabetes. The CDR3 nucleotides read TGTGCCAGCTCACCACCGGTTCACAATGAGCAGTTCTTC. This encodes CASSPPVHNEQFF. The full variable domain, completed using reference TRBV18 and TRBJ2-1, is NAGVMQNPRHLVRRRGQEARLRCSPMKGHSHVYWYRQLPEEGLKFMVYLQKENIIDESGMPKERFSAEFPKEGPSILRIQQVVRGDSAAYFCASSPPVHNEQFFGPGTRLTVL.